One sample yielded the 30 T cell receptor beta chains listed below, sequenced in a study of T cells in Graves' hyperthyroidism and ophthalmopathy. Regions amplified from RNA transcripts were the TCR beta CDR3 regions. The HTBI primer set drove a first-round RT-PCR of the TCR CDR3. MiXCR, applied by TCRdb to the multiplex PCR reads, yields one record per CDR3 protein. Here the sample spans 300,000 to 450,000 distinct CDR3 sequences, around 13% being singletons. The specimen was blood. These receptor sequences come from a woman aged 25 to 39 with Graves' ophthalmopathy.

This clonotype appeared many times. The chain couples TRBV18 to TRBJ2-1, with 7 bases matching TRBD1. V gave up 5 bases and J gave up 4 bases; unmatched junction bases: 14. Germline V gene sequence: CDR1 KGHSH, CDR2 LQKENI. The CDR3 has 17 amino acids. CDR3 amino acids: CASSSPQRGRGYNEQFF. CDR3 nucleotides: TGTGCCAGCTCATCCCCTCAACGGGGCAGGGGGTACAATGAGCAGTTCTTC.

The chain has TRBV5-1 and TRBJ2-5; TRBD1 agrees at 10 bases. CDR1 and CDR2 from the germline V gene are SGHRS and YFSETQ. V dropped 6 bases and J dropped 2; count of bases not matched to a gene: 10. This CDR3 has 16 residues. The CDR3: CASKTGGFGMQETQYF. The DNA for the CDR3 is TGCGCCAGCAAGACAGGGGGCTTTGGGATGCAAGAGACCCAGTACTTC.

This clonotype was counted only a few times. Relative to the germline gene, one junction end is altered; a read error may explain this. CDR3 sequence (DNA): TGCAGTGCCCCCCGACGGGGGCCCGTAGACACCGGGGAGCTGCTTTTT. It yields the protein CSAPRRGPVDTGELLF. V usage is TRBV20-1 and J usage is TRBJ2-2; D might be TRBD1 or TRBD2, each matching 6 bases. Per germline, CDR1 DFQATT and CDR2 SNEGSKA (reference sequence). The length of the CDR3 is 16 residues.

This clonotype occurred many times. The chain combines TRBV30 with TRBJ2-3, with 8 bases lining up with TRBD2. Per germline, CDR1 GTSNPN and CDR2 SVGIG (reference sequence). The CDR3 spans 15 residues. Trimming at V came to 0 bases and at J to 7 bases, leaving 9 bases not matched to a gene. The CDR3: CAWSVRTGGGNTQYF. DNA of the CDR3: TGTGCCTGGAGTGTACGCACCGGGGGGGGAAATACGCAGTATTTT.

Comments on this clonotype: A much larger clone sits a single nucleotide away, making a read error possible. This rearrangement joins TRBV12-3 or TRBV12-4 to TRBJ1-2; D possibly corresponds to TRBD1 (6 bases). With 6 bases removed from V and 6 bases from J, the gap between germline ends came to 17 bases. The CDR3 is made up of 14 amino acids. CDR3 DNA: TGTGCCAGCAGCCTTACAGAGGGGGACCATGGCTACACCTTC. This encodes CASSLTEGDHGYTF.

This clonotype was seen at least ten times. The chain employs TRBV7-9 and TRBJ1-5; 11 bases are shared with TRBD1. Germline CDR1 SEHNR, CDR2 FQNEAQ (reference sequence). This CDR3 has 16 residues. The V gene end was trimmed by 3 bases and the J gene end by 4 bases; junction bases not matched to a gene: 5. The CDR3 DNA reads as TGTGCCAGCAGCTTCGCGGGGACAGGGGGGAATCAGCCCCAGCATTTT. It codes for CASSFAGTGGNQPQHF.

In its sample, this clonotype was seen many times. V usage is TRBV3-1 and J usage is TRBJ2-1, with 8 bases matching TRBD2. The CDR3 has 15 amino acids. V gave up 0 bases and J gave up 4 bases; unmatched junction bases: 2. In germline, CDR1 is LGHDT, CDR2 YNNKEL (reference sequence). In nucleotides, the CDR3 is TGTGCCAGCAGCCAAGACCAGCGGGGGTACAATGAGCAGTTCTTC. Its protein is CASSQDQRGYNEQFF.

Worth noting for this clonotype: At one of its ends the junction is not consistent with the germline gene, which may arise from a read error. The CDR3 bases are TGTGACAGCAGTCTTTATTGGGGGGGGGGACAAGCCCTCACAGATACGCAGTATTTT. It codes for CDSSLYWGGGQALTDTQYF. The chain links TRBV12-3 or TRBV12-4 to TRBJ2-3; D perhaps matches TRBD2 (7 bases). The CDR3 loop spans 19 amino acids.

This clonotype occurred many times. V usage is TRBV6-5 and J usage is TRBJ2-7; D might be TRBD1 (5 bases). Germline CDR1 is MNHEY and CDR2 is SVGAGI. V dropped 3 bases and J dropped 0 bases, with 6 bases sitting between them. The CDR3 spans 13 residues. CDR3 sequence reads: CASSYQGSYEQYF. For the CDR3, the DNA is TGTGCCAGCAGTTATCAGGGCTCCTACGAGCAGTACTTC.

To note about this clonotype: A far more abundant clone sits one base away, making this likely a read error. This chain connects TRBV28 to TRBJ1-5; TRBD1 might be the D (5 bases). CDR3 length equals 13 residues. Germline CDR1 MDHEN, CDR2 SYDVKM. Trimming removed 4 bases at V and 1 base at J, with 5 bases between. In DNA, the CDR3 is TGTGCCAGCAGTTACAGGAGCAATCAGCCCCAGCATTTT. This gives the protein CASSYRSNQPQHF.

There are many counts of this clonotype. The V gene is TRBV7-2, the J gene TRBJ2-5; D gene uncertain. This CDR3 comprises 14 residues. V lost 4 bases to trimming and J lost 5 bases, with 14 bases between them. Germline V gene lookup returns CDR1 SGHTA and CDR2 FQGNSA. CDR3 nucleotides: TGTGCCAGCAGCTCCAGTAGGGTCCGGGAGACCCAGTACTTC. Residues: CASSSSRVRETQYF.

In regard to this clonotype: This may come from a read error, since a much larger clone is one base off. The DNA for the CDR3 is TGTGCCAGCAGTTGTGACCGGAGGAACGGCTACACCTTC. It translates to CASSCDRRNGYTF. The chain combines TRBV6-5 with TRBJ1-2, with no clear D. Germline V CDR1 and CDR2: MNHEY, SVGAGI. V was shortened by 4 bases and J by 8 bases, with 14 bases between the two germline ends. The CDR3 is 13 amino acids.

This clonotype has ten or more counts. The CDR3 spells CASSSGLAGQYF. The CDR3 DNA reads as TGTGCCAGCAGTTCCGGACTAGCGGGGCAGTACTTC. The chain recombines TRBV12-3 or TRBV12-4 with TRBJ2-7, with 11 bases identical to TRBD2. The V segment lost 4 bases and the J segment 9 bases; nucleotides outside the gene matches: 2. The length of the CDR3 is 12 residues.

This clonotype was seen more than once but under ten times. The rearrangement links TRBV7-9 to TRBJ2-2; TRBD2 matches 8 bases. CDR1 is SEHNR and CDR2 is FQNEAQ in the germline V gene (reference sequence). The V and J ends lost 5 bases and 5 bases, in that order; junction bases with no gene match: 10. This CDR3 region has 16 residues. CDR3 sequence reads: CASSPWTGGTTGELFF. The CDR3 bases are TGTGCCAGCAGCCCCTGGACGGGGGGGACGACCGGGGAGCTGTTTTTT. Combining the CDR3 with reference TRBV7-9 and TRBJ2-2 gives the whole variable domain DTGVSQNPRHKITKRGQNVTFRCDPISEHNRLYWYRQTLGQGPEFLTYFQNEAQLEKSRLLSDRFSAERPKGSFSTLEIQRTEQGDSAMYLCASSPWTGGTTGELFFGEGSRLTVL.

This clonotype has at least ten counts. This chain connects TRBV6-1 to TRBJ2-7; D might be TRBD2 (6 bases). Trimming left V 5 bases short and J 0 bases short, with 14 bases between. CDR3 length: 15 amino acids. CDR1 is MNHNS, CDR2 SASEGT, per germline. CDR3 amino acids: CASSPGGRFSYEQYF. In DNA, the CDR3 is TGTGCCAGCAGTCCCGGGGGACGGTTCTCCTACGAGCAGTACTTC.

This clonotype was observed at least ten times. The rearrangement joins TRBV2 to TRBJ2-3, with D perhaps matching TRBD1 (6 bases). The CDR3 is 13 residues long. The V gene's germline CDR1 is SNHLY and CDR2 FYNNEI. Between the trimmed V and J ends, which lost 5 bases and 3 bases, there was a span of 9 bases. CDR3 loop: CASSKDRTDTQYF. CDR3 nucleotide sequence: TGTGCCAGCAGTAAGGACAGAACAGATACGCAGTATTTT.

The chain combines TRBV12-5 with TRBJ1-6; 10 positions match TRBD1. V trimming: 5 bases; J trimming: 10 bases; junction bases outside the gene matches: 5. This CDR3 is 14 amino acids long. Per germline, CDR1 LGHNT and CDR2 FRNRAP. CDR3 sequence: CASGAGTGVSPLHF. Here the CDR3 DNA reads TGTGCTAGTGGTGCCGGGACAGGGGTGTCACCCCTCCACTTT. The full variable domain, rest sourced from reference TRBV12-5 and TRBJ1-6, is DARVTQTPRHKVTEMGQEVTMRCQPILGHNTVFWYRQTMMQGLELLAYFRNRAPLDDSGMPKDRFSAEMPDATLATLKIQPSEPRDSAVYFCASGAGTGVSPLHFGNGTRLTVT.

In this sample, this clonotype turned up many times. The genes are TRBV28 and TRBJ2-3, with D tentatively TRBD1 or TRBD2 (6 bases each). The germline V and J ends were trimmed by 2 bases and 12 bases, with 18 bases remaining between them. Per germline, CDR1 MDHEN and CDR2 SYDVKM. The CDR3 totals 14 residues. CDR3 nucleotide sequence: TGTGCCAGCAGTTTAACGCTACAGGTCGGGGGCCAGTATTTT. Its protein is CASSLTLQVGGQYF.

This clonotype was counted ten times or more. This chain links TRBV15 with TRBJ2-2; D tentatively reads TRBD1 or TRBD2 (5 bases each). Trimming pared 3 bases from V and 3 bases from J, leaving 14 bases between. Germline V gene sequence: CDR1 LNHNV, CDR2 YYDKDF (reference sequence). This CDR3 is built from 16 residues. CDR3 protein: CATSRGPPADTGELFF. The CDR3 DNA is TGTGCCACCAGCAGGGGACCCCCCGCGGACACCGGGGAGCTGTTTTTT.

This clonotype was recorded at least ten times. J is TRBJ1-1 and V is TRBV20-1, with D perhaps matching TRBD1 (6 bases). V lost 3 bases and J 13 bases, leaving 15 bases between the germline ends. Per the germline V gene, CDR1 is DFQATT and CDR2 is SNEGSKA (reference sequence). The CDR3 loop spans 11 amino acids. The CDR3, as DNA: TGCAGTGCTAGGCACAGGGAAACTGATTTCTTT. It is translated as CSARHRETDFF.

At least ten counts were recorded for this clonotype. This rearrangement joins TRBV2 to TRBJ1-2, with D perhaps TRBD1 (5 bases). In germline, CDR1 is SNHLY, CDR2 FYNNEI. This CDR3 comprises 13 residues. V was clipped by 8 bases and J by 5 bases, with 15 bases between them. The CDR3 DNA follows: TGTGCCAGCGACATCTCAGGGTTGTATGGCTACACCTTC. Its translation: CASDISGLYGYTF.

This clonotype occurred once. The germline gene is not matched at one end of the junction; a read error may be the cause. The CDR3 spells CASSLGSRKETQYF. The CDR3 DNA sequence: TGTGCCAGCAGCTTAGGGTCTAGGAAAGAGACCCAGTACTTC. The rearrangement links TRBV5-1 to TRBJ2-5; D not certain. CDR1 SGHRS and CDR2 YFSETQ come from the germline V gene. CDR3 length: 14 residues.

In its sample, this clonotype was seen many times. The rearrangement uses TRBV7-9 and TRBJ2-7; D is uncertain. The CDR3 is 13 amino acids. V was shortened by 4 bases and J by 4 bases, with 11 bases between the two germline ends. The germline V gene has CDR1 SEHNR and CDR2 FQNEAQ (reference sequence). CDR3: CASSSATGYEQYF. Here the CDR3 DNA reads TGTGCCAGCAGCTCGGCGACGGGTTACGAGCAGTACTTC.

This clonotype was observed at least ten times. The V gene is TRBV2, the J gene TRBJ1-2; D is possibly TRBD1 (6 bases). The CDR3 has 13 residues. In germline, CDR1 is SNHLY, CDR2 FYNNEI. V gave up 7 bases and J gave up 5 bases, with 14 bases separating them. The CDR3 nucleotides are TGTGCCAGCATCCGGGGGCAGACTTATGGCTACACCTTC. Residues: CASIRGQTYGYTF.

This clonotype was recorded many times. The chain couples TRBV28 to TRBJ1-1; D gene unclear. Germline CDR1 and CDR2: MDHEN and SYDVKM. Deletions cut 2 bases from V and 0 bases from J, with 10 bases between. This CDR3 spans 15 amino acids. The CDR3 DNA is TGTGCCAGCAGTTTAGTTCTCCGTTTGAACACTGAAGCTTTCTTT. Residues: CASSLVLRLNTEAFF. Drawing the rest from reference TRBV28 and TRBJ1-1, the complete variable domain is DVKVTQSSRYLVKRTGEKVFLECVQDMDHENMFWYRQDPGLGLRLIYFSYDVKMKEKGDIPEGYSVSREKKERFSLILESASTNQTSMYLCASSLVLRLNTEAFFGQGTRLTVV.

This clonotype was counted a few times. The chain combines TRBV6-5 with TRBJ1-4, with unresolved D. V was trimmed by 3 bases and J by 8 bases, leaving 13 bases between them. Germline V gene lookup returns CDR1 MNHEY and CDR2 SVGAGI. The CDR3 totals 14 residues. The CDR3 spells CASSYRATDEKLFF. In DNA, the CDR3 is TGTGCCAGCAGTTATCGAGCCACTGACGAAAAACTGTTTTTT.

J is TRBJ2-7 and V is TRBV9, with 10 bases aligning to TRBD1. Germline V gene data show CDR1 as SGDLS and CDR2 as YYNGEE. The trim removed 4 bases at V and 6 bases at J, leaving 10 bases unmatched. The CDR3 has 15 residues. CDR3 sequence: CASSSTGDRGVEQYF. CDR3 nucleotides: TGTGCCAGCAGCTCCACGGGGGACAGGGGAGTCGAGCAGTACTTC.

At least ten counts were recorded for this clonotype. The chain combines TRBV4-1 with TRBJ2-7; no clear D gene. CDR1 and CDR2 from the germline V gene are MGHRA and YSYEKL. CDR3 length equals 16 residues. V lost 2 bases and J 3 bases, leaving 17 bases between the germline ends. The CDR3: CASSQPVRGRGYEQYF. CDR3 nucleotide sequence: TGCGCCAGCAGCCAACCCGTCCGAGGTCGCGGCTACGAGCAGTACTTC.

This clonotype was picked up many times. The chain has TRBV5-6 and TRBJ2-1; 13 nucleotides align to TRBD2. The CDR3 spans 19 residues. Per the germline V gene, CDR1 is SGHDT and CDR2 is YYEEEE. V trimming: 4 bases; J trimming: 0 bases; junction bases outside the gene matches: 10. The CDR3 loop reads CASSLLTSGGGSSYNEQFF. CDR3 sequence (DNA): TGTGCCAGCAGCCTCCTCACTAGCGGGGGGGGCAGCTCCTACAATGAGCAGTTCTTC.

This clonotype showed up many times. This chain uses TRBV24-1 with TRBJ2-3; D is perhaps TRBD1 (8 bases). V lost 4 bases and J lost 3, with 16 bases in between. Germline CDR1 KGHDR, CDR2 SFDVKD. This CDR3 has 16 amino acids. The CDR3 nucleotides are TGTGCCACCAGTGACTTCGGACAGGGACTAACAGATACGCAGTATTTT. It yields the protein CATSDFGQGLTDTQYF.